One sample yielded the 5 T cell receptor beta chains listed below, sequenced in a study of blood T cell repertoires in COVID-19 (dated by TCRdb to the early 2020s). The library was prepared using the immunoSEQ multiplex PCR assay. The table comes from immuneACCESS by way of TCRdb, which keeps in-frame sequences with V and J called. Part of the clones is missing from these tables; in studies checked, under half for an unresolved V gene and the rest for unknown reasons. The sample has hundreds of thousands of clones on record, approximately 85% of them singletons. The ten largest clones represent 9.1% of the sample. The sequenced sample was PBMCs or T cells enriched from blood (not recorded which). These receptor sequences come from a woman aged 50 to 60 with acute COVID-19.

This clone was found once. The chain is built from TRBV4-3 and TRBJ1-1; the D is unclear. From germline, CDR1 is LGHNA and CDR2 YSLEER. Deletions cut 4 bases from V and 5 bases from J, with 17 bases between. The CDR3 has 15 amino acids. DNA for the CDR3: TGCGCCAGCAGCCTAGTATCCTTTGATGCGACTGAAGCTTTCTTT. Its translation: CASSLVSFDATEAFF.

The chain combines TRBV9 with TRBJ2-6; no firm D call. Trimming left V 4 bases short and J 2 bases short, with 4 bases between. CDR3 length: 13 residues. The germline V gene encodes CDR1 SGDLS and CDR2 YYNGEE. The CDR3 here is CASSLTGANVLTF. The CDR3 coding sequence is TGTGCCAGCAGCCTTACTGGGGCCAACGTCCTGACTTTC.

This clone appeared once. The rearrangement uses TRBV5-4 and TRBJ2-6; TRBD2 is a possible D gene (5 bases). V lost 0 bases, J lost 4 bases, and 17 bases lay in between. CDR3 length: 18 residues. Germline V lookup: CDR1 SGHNT, CDR2 YYREEE (reference sequence). The CDR3 DNA reads TGTGCCAGCAGCTTGGTCACAGCGGCGGGTGAGGGGGCCAACGTCCTGACTTTC. It specifies CASSLVTAAGEGANVLTF. Using reference TRBV5-4 and TRBJ2-6 for the parts outside the CDR3, the full variable domain is ETGVTQSPTHLIKTRGQQVTLRCSSQSGHNTVSWYQQALGQGPQFIFQYYREEENGRGNFPPRFSGLQFPNYSSELNVNALELDDSALYLCASSLVTAAGEGANVLTFGAGSRLTVL.

The chain carries TRBV7-2 and TRBJ1-2, with 11 bases that match TRBD1. The germline V gene has CDR1 SGHTA and CDR2 FQGNSA. This CDR3 region has 15 residues. Unmatched junction bases numbered 3, after V lost 5 bases and J lost 1 base. The CDR3 region is CASSMGQGVNYGYTF. The DNA of the CDR3 is TGTGCCAGCAGCATGGGACAGGGGGTTAACTATGGCTACACCTTC.

This rearrangement joins TRBV13 to TRBJ1-2; D remains ambiguous. The CDR3 extends over 15 amino acids. Germline values: CDR1 PRHDT, CDR2 FYEKMQ (reference sequence). V was trimmed by 5 bases and J by 3 bases, leaving 16 bases between them. The CDR3, as DNA: TGTGCCAGCAGCCTAATAGGACTATCGGACTATGGCTACACCTTC. It is translated as CASSLIGLSDYGYTF.